Shown below are 18 T cell receptor beta chains from a single sample sequenced in a study of patients and donors after allogeneic stem cell transplantation. TCRdb re-derived calls from the RT-PCR reads in MiXCR, one entry per CDR3 protein. The sample holds under 200,000 distinct CDR3 sequences, about 29% seen once. The specimen sequenced was blood, either unsorted or a sorted T cell fraction (not recorded which). These receptors were collected from a human donor who was either an allogeneic HSCT recipient or a stem cell or donor lymphocyte infusion donor (not recorded which). It is not recorded whose cells these are; they may come from a transplant donor.

The chain couples TRBV7-9 to TRBJ2-1, with 7 bases lining up with TRBD1. The length of the CDR3 is 15 residues. V was clipped by 5 bases and J by 6 bases; unmatched bases: 10. CDR1 and CDR2 from the germline V gene are SEHNR and FQNEAQ (reference sequence). CDR3 DNA sequence: TGTGCCAGCAGCCCAGGGGGAACAGGGATCAATGAGCAGTTCTTC. Translating it yields CASSPGGTGINEQFF.

There are a few counts of this clonotype. The chain carries TRBV4-3 and TRBJ1-6; 8 bases line up with TRBD1. With 5 bases clipped from V and 10 bases from J, the junction kept 16 bases outside the gene matches. Germline V gene sequence: CDR1 LGHNA, CDR2 YSLEER. The CDR3 is 17 residues long. CDR3 in amino acids: CASSSHLDRATESPLHF. The DNA for the CDR3 is TGCGCCAGCAGCTCTCACTTGGACAGGGCGACAGAATCACCCCTCCACTTT.

The chain recombines TRBV12-3 or TRBV12-4 with TRBJ2-1; TRBD2 matches 10 bases. This CDR3 contains 14 residues. Unmatched junction bases numbered 3, after V lost 8 bases and J lost 2 bases. CDR3 amino acids: CASETSGTYNEQFF. The DNA for the CDR3 is TGTGCCAGCGAAACTAGCGGGACCTACAATGAGCAGTTCTTC.

This clonotype was seen more than once but under ten times. The chain is built from TRBV12-3 or TRBV12-4 and TRBJ2-7; maybe TRBD2 (6 bases). V was shortened by 9 bases and J by 0 bases, with 9 bases between the two germline ends. The CDR3 is 12 residues long. CDR3 sequence (DNA): TGTGCCAGTTGGGGAGGCTCCTACGAGCAGTACTTC. It codes for CASWGGSYEQYF.

This clonotype was detected only a few times. The chain recombines TRBV5-1 with TRBJ1-6; D remains unclear. This CDR3 spans 12 amino acids. The V end lost 4 bases, the J end lost 8 bases, and 7 bases lay between the germline ends. The germline V gene has CDR1 SGHRS and CDR2 YFSETQ. CDR3 residues: CASSAGYSPLHF. The CDR3 nucleotides are TGCGCCAGCAGCGCGGGGTATTCACCCCTCCACTTT. Looking up the rest from reference TRBV5-1 and TRBJ1-6 gives the full variable domain: KAGVTQTPRYLIKTRGQQVTLSCSPISGHRSVSWYQQTPGQGLQFLFEYFSETQRNKGNFPGRFSGRQFSNSRSEMNVSTLELGDSALYLCASSAGYSPLHFGNGTRLTVT.

The rearrangement links TRBV25-1 to TRBJ2-7, with a tentative D call TRBD2 (7 bases). The V and J ends lost 8 bases and 1 base respectively, with 12 bases between them. This CDR3 contains 13 residues. Germline V gene lookup returns CDR1 MGHDK and CDR2 SYGVNS. CDR3 sequence reads: CASRGGGSYEQYF. For the CDR3, the DNA is TGTGCCAGCCGAGGGGGAGGGTCCTACGAGCAGTACTTC.

This clonotype was seen only a few times. This chain links TRBV6-6 with TRBJ1-6, with D possibly being TRBD1 (6 bases). The germline V gene has CDR1 MNHNY and CDR2 SVGAGI (reference sequence). Trimming shortened V by 8 bases and J by 7 bases, and 9 bases separated the two germline ends. This CDR3 contains 12 residues. The CDR3 DNA reads as TGTGCCAGCGGACAGCCAAATTCACCCCTCCACTTT. It translates to CASGQPNSPLHF.

This clonotype was observed a few times. This chain uses TRBV4-3 with TRBJ2-7, with TRBD2 matching over 8 bases. CDR3 length: 16 amino acids. The germline CDR1 and CDR2 sequences are LGHNA and YSLEER. The J segment lost 2 bases and the V segment lost 0 bases, leaving 6 bases of the junction unmatched. CDR3: CASSQDPAGVAYEQYF. The CDR3 region has the DNA TGCGCCAGCAGCCAAGATCCAGCGGGAGTAGCCTACGAGCAGTACTTC.

V and J are TRBV2 and TRBJ1-1; 8 bases line up with TRBD1. J gave up 2 bases and V 6 bases, and 5 bases lay outside the gene matches. From germline, CDR1 is SNHLY and CDR2 FYNNEI. The CDR3 is 14 amino acids. CDR3 DNA: TGTGCCAGCAGGGGGACAGGAGTTAACACTGAAGCTTTCTTT. Protein product: CASRGTGVNTEAFF.

V usage is TRBV7-2 and J usage is TRBJ2-3; D is unclear. From germline, CDR1 is SGHTA and CDR2 FQGNSA. Trimming stripped 5 bases from V and 2 bases from J, with 17 bases between. This CDR3 region has 16 residues. CDR3 bases: TGTGCCAGCAGCGCCCTCACCCCCCTCTCCACAGATACGCAGTATTTT. Its translation: CASSALTPLSTDTQYF.

The V gene is TRBV28, the J gene TRBJ1-4, with unresolved D. Germline V gene data show CDR1 as MDHEN and CDR2 as SYDVKM. This CDR3 spans 13 amino acids. V lost 6 bases to trimming and J lost 2 bases, with 7 bases between them. CDR3 nucleotides: TGTGCCAGCAGGGGCCGGACTAATGAAAAACTGTTTTTT. It translates to CASRGRTNEKLFF.

CDR3 in DNA: TGTGCCAGCAGCTTGTTTAGGGGGACTAGCCAGAACATTCAGTACTTC. Protein: CASSLFRGTSQNIQYF. The chain carries TRBV5-4 and TRBJ2-4; 9 bases are a match to TRBD2. Trimming removed 1 base from V and 7 bases from J; junction bases left unmatched: 9. Germline CDR1 is SGHNT and CDR2 is YYREEE (reference sequence). CDR3 size: 16 residues.

The chain combines TRBV12-3 or TRBV12-4 with TRBJ2-6; no reliable D call. The CDR3 runs 15 residues. Trimming pared 6 bases from V and 1 base from J, leaving 10 bases between. For the CDR3, the DNA is TGTGCCAGCAGCTCGGACGGATCTGGGGCCAACGTCCTGACTTTC. This sequence encodes CASSSDGSGANVLTF.

Here the CDR3 reads CASSARGGDQETQYF. The CDR3 DNA reads as TGTGCCAGCAGCGCGCGCGGCGGGGATCAAGAGACCCAGTACTTC. The chain combines TRBV7-9 with TRBJ2-5; a possible D gene is TRBD2 (6 bases). Germline-derived CDR1 and CDR2 are SEHNR and FQNEAQ (reference sequence). V lost 5 bases and J lost 2, with 15 bases in between. The CDR3 is 15 residues long.

This chain links TRBV9 with TRBJ2-3; TRBD2 aligns across 9 bases. CDR1 and CDR2 (germline): SGDLS, YYNGEE. The CDR3 contains 13 residues. With 2 bases clipped from V and 15 bases from J, the junction kept 10 bases outside the gene matches. DNA for the CDR3: TGTGCCAGCAGCGTTCAGTTGGCGGGAGGGCTTTATTTT. Its translation is CASSVQLAGGLYF.

This chain links TRBV4-3 with TRBJ2-7; maybe TRBD1 (6 bases). CDR1 LGHNA and CDR2 YSLEER come from the germline V gene. The V and J ends lost 3 bases and 5 bases respectively, with 11 bases between them. CDR3 length: 13 residues. CDR3 amino acids: CASSHGQFDEQYF. CDR3 nucleotide sequence: TGCGCCAGCAGCCATGGACAGTTTGACGAGCAGTACTTC.

This clonotype was counted ten times or more. The V and J genes are TRBV10-1 and TRBJ2-7; TRBD2 aligns across 11 bases. Trimming took 2 bases from V and 0 from J; bases not matched to a gene: 0. Germline V CDR1 and CDR2: WNHNN, SYGVQD (reference sequence). The CDR3 spans 15 residues. The CDR3 loop is CASSETSGSSYEQYF. The DNA of the CDR3 is TGCGCCAGCAGTGAGACTAGCGGGAGCTCCTACGAGCAGTACTTC.

The chain joins TRBV5-5 to TRBJ2-2; D could derive from TRBD1 or TRBD2 (5 bases each). Germline CDR1 is SGHKS and CDR2 is YYEKEE (reference sequence). The CDR3 extends over 16 amino acids. V lost 0 bases and J 9 bases, leaving 18 bases between the germline ends. The CDR3: CASSLAREPGGRELFF. In nucleotides, the CDR3 is TGTGCCAGCAGCTTGGCCAGGGAGCCCGGAGGACGGGAGCTGTTTTTT.